The 13 T cell receptor beta chains given below trace back to one sample, sequenced in a study of T cell responses to AZD1222 COVID-19 vaccine (dated by TCRdb to the early 2020s). The time point label, read with the paper, signifies: baseline before first vaccination. In light of the paper, this sample's treatment or condition label describes: meningococcal conjugate vaccine given as trial control. The receptor library was made with the immunoSEQ multiplex PCR assay. TCRdb mirrors the immuneACCESS table, restricted to in-frame sequences. Some clones are absent from its copies; in checked studies, under half trace to an unresolved V gene, and the reason for the others is unknown. The table for this sample lists around 140,000 clones; 85% to 95% of them were counted only once. The top ten clones comprise 0.7% to 1% of the sample. This sample comprised peripheral blood, obtained on day 0 of MenACWY control vaccination. Receptors were obtained from an adult in good health.

The V call is TRBV21-1, the J call TRBJ1-3; the table calls TRBD1, which could not be checked here. TRBV21-1 constitutes a pseudogene. This CDR3 comprises 17 residues. The CDR3 sequence: CASIKQGAFDSGNTIYF. The CDR3 DNA reads TGTGCCAGCATCAAACAGGGGGCCTTTGACTCTGGAAACACCATATATTTT.

The CDR3 DNA reads TGTGCCAGCAGGGGATGGACGGGGGTGGGCTACACCTTC. Protein: CASRGWTGVGYTF. V is TRBV5-4 and J is TRBJ1-2; D possibly corresponds to TRBD1 (5 bases). The germline V gene has CDR1 SGHNT and CDR2 YYREEE (reference sequence). Between the trimmed V and J ends, which lost 5 bases and 8 bases, there was a span of 16 bases. The CDR3 spans 13 residues. The full variable domain, rest sourced from reference TRBV5-4 and TRBJ1-2, is ETGVTQSPTHLIKTRGQQVTLRCSSQSGHNTVSWYQQALGQGPQFIFQYYREEENGRGNFPPRFSGLQFPNYSSELNVNALELDDSALYLCASRGWTGVGYTFGSGTRLTVV.

V and J are TRBV29-1 and TRBJ1-2; possible D gene TRBD1, 5 bases. V lost 3 bases to trimming and J lost 3 bases, with 11 bases between them. The CDR3 is 13 amino acids. The germline gives CDR1 SQVTM, CDR2 ANQGSEA. This CDR3 reads CSVDNQGYYGYTF. The CDR3 region has the DNA TGCAGCGTTGACAACCAGGGCTACTATGGCTACACCTTC.

The V and J genes are TRBV7-9 and TRBJ1-4; 11 bases are shared with TRBD1. The J segment lost 8 bases and the V segment lost 5 bases, leaving 7 bases of the junction unmatched. CDR1 is SEHNR, CDR2 FQNEAQ, per germline (reference sequence). CDR3 size: 15 residues. DNA of the CDR3: TGTGCCAGCAGCCCAAGGGACAGGGGGGAGGAAAAACTGTTTTTT. This gives the protein CASSPRDRGEEKLFF.

V gene TRBV7-5 combines with J gene TRBJ1-2. TRBV7-5 is listed as a pseudogene. There are 16 residues in the CDR3. The CDR3: CVRSLYVRGINYGYTF. The CDR3 nucleotides read TGTGTCAGAAGCTTATATGTTCGGGGGATTAACTATGGCTACACCTTC.

This rearrangement joins TRBV5-1 to TRBJ1-2, with D possibly matching TRBD1 (6 bases). This CDR3 is built from 15 residues. In germline, CDR1 is SGHRS, CDR2 YFSETQ. V was shortened by 2 bases and J by 0 bases, with 11 bases between the two germline ends. This CDR3 is CASSLQGFANYGYTF. For the CDR3, the DNA is TGCGCCAGCAGCTTACAGGGTTTTGCTAACTATGGCTACACCTTC. The entire variable domain, with the rest obtained from reference TRBV5-1 and TRBJ1-2, is as follows: KAGVTQTPRYLIKTRGQQVTLSCSPISGHRSVSWYQQTPGQGLQFLFEYFSETQRNKGNFPGRFSGRQFSNSRSEMNVSTLELGDSALYLCASSLQGFANYGYTFGSGTRLTVV.

The gene calls are TRBV20-1 and TRBJ2-1, with D unresolved. The CDR3 is made up of 11 amino acids. Germline V lookup: CDR1 DFQATT, CDR2 SNEGSKA (reference sequence). V dropped 8 bases and J dropped 1 base, with 6 bases sitting between them. The CDR3 spells CSPRSYNEQFF. Here the CDR3 DNA reads TGCAGTCCCAGATCCTACAATGAGCAGTTCTTC.

This sequence joins TRBV9 and TRBJ1-1; D uncertain. Trimming took off 0 bases at V and 1 base at J, with 10 bases between the two ends. In germline, CDR1 is SGDLS, CDR2 YYNGEE. The CDR3 extends over 15 amino acids. The CDR3 DNA is TGTGCCAGCAGCGTAGCACTCTCTGGGAACACTGAAGCTTTCTTT. Residues: CASSVALSGNTEAFF.

The chain uses TRBV11-2 and TRBJ2-5; D gene uncertain. The CDR3 covers 14 residues. Trimming cost V 2 bases and J 1 base, with 8 bases left between them. Germline V CDR1 and CDR2: SGHAT, FQNNGV. CDR3 loop: CASSLLSPQETQYF. The CDR3 DNA follows: TGTGCCAGCAGCTTACTCTCCCCCCAAGAGACCCAGTACTTC.

This chain links TRBV7-8 with TRBJ1-5; possibly TRBD1 for D (5 bases). The CDR3 is 16 residues long. Between the trimmed V and J ends, which lost 3 bases and 3 bases, there was a span of 15 bases. Germline V lookup: CDR1 SGHVS, CDR2 FQNEAQ. The CDR3 is CASSLGRTPANQPQHF. As DNA, the CDR3 is TGTGCCAGCAGCTTGGGAAGGACACCGGCCAATCAGCCCCAGCATTTT.

This clone showed up just once. V usage is TRBV30 and J usage is TRBJ1-3; D is unclear. CDR1 and CDR2 from the germline V gene are GTSNPN and SVGIG (reference sequence). Trimming removed 0 bases from V and 4 bases from J, with 7 bases in between. The CDR3 consists of 13 residues. The CDR3 coding sequence is TGTGCCTGGAGTGTAAATATCGGAAACACCATATATTTT. It translates to CAWSVNIGNTIYF.

This chain uses TRBV4-1 with TRBJ1-1; D not certain. The CDR3 is 14 residues long. Germline V gene sequence: CDR1 MGHRA, CDR2 YSYEKL. The V gene lost 0 bases and the J gene lost 1 base, with 6 bases spanning the gap. CDR3 sequence: CASSQEGENTEAFF. In DNA, the CDR3 is TGCGCCAGCAGCCAAGAGGGCGAGAACACTGAAGCTTTCTTT.

The J gene is TRBJ2-2, the V gene TRBV2, with D possibly TRBD1 on 5 matching bases. Germline-derived CDR1 and CDR2 are SNHLY and FYNNEI. This CDR3 comprises 15 residues. V was clipped by 1 base and J by 5 bases, with 11 bases between them. The CDR3 protein is CASSEEGLVTGELFF. The CDR3 DNA reads as TGTGCCAGCAGTGAAGAGGGGTTAGTAACCGGGGAGCTGTTTTTT.